Listed below are T cell receptor beta chains from one sample, sequenced in a study of early T cells in non-severe SARS-CoV-2 infection. TCRdb used MiXCR to reprocess the 5' RACE reads, holding one entry per CDR3 protein. The sample comprises 50,000 to 75,000 distinct CDR3 sequences, approximately 9.2% of which are singletons, and 13% rests with the top ten. This sample comprised whole blood, obtained at baseline. The receptor set was obtained from an adult who was a healthcare worker with PCR-confirmed SARS-CoV-2 infection or an uninfected control (not recorded which). CDR3s leave out the opening cysteine and the closing phenylalanine or tryptophan. Fields, in order: clone size, J gene, V gene, CDR3 protein. Size is omitted from some rows. Given values are once, few, many or a class for expanded clones.

>few|TRBJ2-5|TRBV5-5
ASSAEAYQETQY
>few|TRBJ2-4|TRBV19
ASSITRTGWLENIQY
>.|TRBJ2-1|TRBV11-2
ASSLVGESGDEQF
>.|.|TRBV7-3
ASSSQTGDIQF
>.|TRBJ1-2|TRBV2
ASSLRRENYGYT
>many|TRBJ2-7|TRBV20-1
SARVSHYEQY
>many|TRBJ2-1|TRBV7-2
ASSFTTTIFGNEQF
>many|TRBJ1-1|TRBV20-1
SSWENTEAF
>.|TRBJ2-2|TRBV6-2/TRBV6-3
ASRILGSFTGELF
>.|TRBJ2-1|TRBV6-2/TRBV6-3
ASSPPGADEQF
>many|TRBJ2-1|TRBV11-2
ASRFPGLADNEQF
>many|TRBJ2-7|TRBV20-1
SANTPRDETYEQY
>many|TRBJ2-7|TRBV7-2
ASSPQRGPQY
>.|TRBJ2-1|TRBV11-3
ASSWGRYSYNEQF
>many|TRBJ1-1|TRBV20-1
SARVRAVGEAF
>few|TRBJ2-1|TRBV6-6
ASSYSGQPLYNEQF
>.|TRBJ1-4|TRBV7-2
ASSPTGGGEKLF
>many|TRBJ2-7|TRBV5-1
ASSEADRRSSYEQY
>many|TRBJ1-4|TRBV4-3
ASSQWTDEYIMTKLF
>few|TRBJ2-6|TRBV12-3/TRBV12-4
ASTLGQGDWGANVLT
>few|TRBJ2-5|TRBV7-2
ASSASPGTKETQY
>many|TRBJ1-2|TRBV30
AWSVLGGEVGYGYT
>.|TRBJ2-2|TRBV6-5
ASSYSGQGNGELF